This TCR beta chain stems from a study of T cell repertoires in cytomegalovirus infection. Study details: Indicated by public TCR beta signatures were CMV infection and matching HLA type. Study-wide results and caveats: Cumulative frequency of public TCR beta families picked out carriers of CMV plus the relevant HLA. Ex vivo responses were dominated by HLA-C-restricted CMV-specific TCR beta clonotypes.

The germline gives CDR1 MNHEY, CDR2 SVGEGT. V was trimmed by 2 bases and J by 10 bases, leaving 15 bases between them. CDR3 length equals 14 residues. This clonotype occurred many times. Its cognate antigen is unknown. TCRdb used MiXCR to reprocess the reads, holding one entry per CDR3 protein. The sample carries 130,000 or so distinct CDR3 sequences, about 6.5% recorded once. The chain uses TRBV6-2 or TRBV6-3 and TRBJ2-1; D is unresolved. Sequencing was done on a sample of PBMCs. The TCR was taken from a human donor in good health (CMV status not recorded). Some clones in this sample may be carry-over from other donors' samples. The chain's CDR3 is CASSYLPTRREQFF. The DNA for the CDR3 is TGTGCCAGCAGTTACCTCCCGACCCGGCGGGAGCAGTTCTTC.